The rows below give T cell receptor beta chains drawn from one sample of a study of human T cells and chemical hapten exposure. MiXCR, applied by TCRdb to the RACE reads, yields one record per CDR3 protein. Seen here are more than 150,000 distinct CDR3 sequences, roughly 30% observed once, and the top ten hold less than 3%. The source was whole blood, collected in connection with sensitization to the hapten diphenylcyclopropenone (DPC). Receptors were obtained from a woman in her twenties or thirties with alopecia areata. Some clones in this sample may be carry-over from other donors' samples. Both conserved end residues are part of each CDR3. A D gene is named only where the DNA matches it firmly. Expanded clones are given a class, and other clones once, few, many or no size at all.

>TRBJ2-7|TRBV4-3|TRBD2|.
CASSQVDASGLYF
TGCGCCAGCAGCCAAGTTGATGCTAGCGGGTTATACTTC
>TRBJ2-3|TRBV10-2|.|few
CASREQGYTDTQYF
TGCGCCAGCAGAGAACAGGGATACACAGATACGCAGTATTTT
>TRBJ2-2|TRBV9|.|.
CASSSWGSGGRETGELFF
TGTGCCAGCAGCTCCTGGGGGTCGGGCGGACGGGAAACCGGGGAGCTGTTTTTT
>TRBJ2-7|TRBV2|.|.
CASSPRQVLQYF
TGTGCCAGCAGCCCCAGACAGGTTTTGCAGTACTTC
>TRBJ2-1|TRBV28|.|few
CASSPRASEQFF
TGTGCCAGCAGTCCCCGGGCCTCCGAGCAGTTCTTC
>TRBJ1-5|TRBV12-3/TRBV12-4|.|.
CASSLDGGPQHF
TGTGCCAGCAGTTTAGATGGGGGGCCCCAGCATTTT
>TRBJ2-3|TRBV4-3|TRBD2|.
CASSPSPPGLAGGAPSQYF
TGCGCCAGCAGCCCATCGCCTCCGGGACTAGCGGGGGGGGCCCCTTCGCAGTATTTT
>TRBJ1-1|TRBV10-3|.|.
CATGGNTEAFF
TGTGCCACCGGGGGGAACACTGAAGCTTTCTTT
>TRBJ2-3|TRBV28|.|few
CASRASTDTQYF
TGTGCCAGCAGAGCTAGCACAGATACGCAGTATTTT
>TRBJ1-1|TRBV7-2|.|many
CASSRGQNTEAFF
TGTGCCAGCAGCCGGGGACAGAACACTGAAGCTTTCTTT
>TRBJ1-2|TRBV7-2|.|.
CASSSNGLLYGYTF
TGTGCCAGCAGCTCCAACGGGCTCTTATATGGCTACACCTTC
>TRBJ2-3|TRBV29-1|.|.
CSAGGDTQYF
TGCAGCGCCGGGGGTGATACGCAGTATTTT
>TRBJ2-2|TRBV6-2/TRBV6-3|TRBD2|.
CASGGTSNGELFF
TGTGCCAGCGGAGGGACTAGCAACGGGGAGCTGTTTTTT
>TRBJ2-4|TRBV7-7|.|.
CASTQGDWGTDIQYF
TGTGCCAGCACTCAAGGGGACTGGGGGACGGACATTCAGTACTTC
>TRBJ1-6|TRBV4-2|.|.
CASSQDHGGDGNSPLHF
TGTGCCAGCAGCCAAGATCATGGGGGAGACGGTAATTCACCCCTCCACTTT
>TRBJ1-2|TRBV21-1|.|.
CASSKVRTGAGYTF
TGTGCCAGCAGCAAAGTAAGGACAGGGGCTGGCTACACCTTC
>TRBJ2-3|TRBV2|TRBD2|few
CASKRTSGRVTDTQYF
TGTGCCAGCAAGCGGACTAGCGGGAGGGTCACAGATACGCAGTATTTT
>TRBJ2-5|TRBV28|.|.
CASSPITDSQETQYF
TGTGCCAGCAGTCCAATCACGGACAGCCAAGAGACCCAGTACTTC
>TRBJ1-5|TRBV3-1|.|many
CASSQWGSNQPQHF
TGTGCCAGCAGCCAATGGGGTAGCAATCAGCCCCAGCATTTT
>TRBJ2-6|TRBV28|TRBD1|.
CASSSPLDRARPGANVLTF
TGTGCCAGCAGTTCCCCGTTGGACAGGGCCCGGCCTGGGGCCAACGTCCTGACTTTC
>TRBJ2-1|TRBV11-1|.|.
CASSSPRGSGTYNEQFF
TGTGCCAGCAGCTCCCCGAGGGGTAGCGGAACCTACAATGAGCAGTTCTTC
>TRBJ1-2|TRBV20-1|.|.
CSAQPTGVKGYTF
TGCAGTGCTCAACCCACGGGGGTCAAGGGCTACACCTTC
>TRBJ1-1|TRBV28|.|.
CASSLPRTLNTEAFF
TGTGCCAGCAGTTTACCTAGGACACTGAACACTGAAGCTTTCTTT
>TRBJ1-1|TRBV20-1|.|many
CSARETGITEAFF
TGCAGTGCTAGGGAAACAGGGATCACTGAAGCTTTCTTT
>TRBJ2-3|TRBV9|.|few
CASSVQQGTQYF
TGTGCCAGCAGCGTACAGCAGGGAACGCAGTATTTT
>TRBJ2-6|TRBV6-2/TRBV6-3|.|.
CASRGHQKGESGANVLTF
TGTGCCAGCAGGGGACATCAGAAAGGGGAAAGCGGGGCCAACGTCCTGACTTTC
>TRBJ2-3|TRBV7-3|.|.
CASSGAGYTGDTQYF
TGTGCCAGCAGCGGGGCTGGTTACACAGGAGATACGCAGTATTTT
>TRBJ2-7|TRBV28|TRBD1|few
CASSSPGQGAGEQYF
TGTGCCAGCAGTTCCCCGGGACAGGGGGCGGGGGAGCAGTACTTC
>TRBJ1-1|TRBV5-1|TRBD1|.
CASSLGNDREGAFF
TGCGCCAGCAGCTTGGGCAATGACAGGGAAGGAGCTTTCTTT
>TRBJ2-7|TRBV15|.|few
CATSRGYSYEQYF
TGTGCCACCAGCAGAGGATACAGCTACGAGCAGTACTTC
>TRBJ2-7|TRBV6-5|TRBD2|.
CASRRGTSGGVYEQYF
TGTGCCAGCAGACGCGGGACTAGCGGGGGGGTCTACGAGCAGTACTTC
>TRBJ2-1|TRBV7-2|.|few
CASSSANEQFF
TGTGCCAGCAGCTCGGCAAATGAGCAGTTCTTC
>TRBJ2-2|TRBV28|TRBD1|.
CASSSPGGTGELFF
TGTGCCAGCAGTTCCCCAGGGGGCACCGGGGAGCTGTTTTTT
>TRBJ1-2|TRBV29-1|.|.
CSVEKVRGGGYTF
TGCAGCGTTGAAAAGGTCAGGGGCGGAGGCTACACCTTC
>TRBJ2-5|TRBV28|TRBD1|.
CASSKRQGALLGQETQYF
TGTGCCAGCAGTAAGAGACAGGGGGCGTTACTCGGGCAAGAGACCCAGTACTTC